This passage covers 2 T cell receptor beta chains from one sample sequenced in a study of cytomegalovirus exposure and HLA in healthy donors. Use of 60 Vbeta and 13 Jbeta primers characterized the PCR. Only in-frame clones appear in the TCRdb table, and some are missing; sequencing was by immunoSEQ multiplex PCR. Its table lists about 53,000 clones. The source material was PBMCs. The receptor set was obtained from a man in his late teens or twenties in good health and CMV-seropositive.

J is TRBJ2-1 and V is TRBV27, with TRBD2 as a possible D gene (5 bases). The CDR3 is 15 amino acids. The germline V and J ends were trimmed by 2 bases and 8 bases, with 16 bases remaining between them. Germline CDR1 MNHEY, CDR2 SMNVEV (reference sequence). CDR3 bases: TGTGCCAGCAGTTTAGGCTTAATCAACGGGGATGAGCAGTTCTTC. Translating it yields CASSLGLINGDEQFF.

The CDR3, as DNA: TGTGCCAGCAGTTCCATTGGGACTACGGGGGCCAACGTCCTGACTTTC. This sequence encodes CASSSIGTTGANVLTF. The rearrangement uses TRBV27 and TRBJ2-6, with TRBD2 matching 7 bases. The ends lost 4 bases at V and 4 bases at J; junction bases unmatched: 7. Germline V gene data show CDR1 as MNHEY and CDR2 as SMNVEV (reference sequence). The CDR3 spans 16 residues.